Shown below are 28 T cell receptor beta chains from a single sample sequenced in a study of OX40 agonist ivuxolimab in advanced cancers. Data came from immunoSEQ multiplex PCR; TCRdb stores just in-frame clones and leaves some out. The sample holds about 75,000 clones, just over 85% seen once. The sample in question was CD4+ or CD8+ T cells sorted from blood, obtained in a trial of the OX40 agonist ivuxolimab. These receptors were collected from an adult with an advanced solid tumor such as melanoma, head and neck, liver or kidney cancer.

The chain has TRBV9 and TRBJ2-6; unclear D gene. Germline V CDR1 and CDR2: SGDLS, YYNGEE. The CDR3 extends over 18 amino acids. V was shortened by 0 bases and J by 0 bases, with 13 bases between the two germline ends. The CDR3 region has the DNA TGTGCCAGCAGCGTAGCTCCGGCAACTTTCTCTGGGGCCAACGTCCTGACTTTC. Protein: CASSVAPATFSGANVLTF.

This clone came up a few times. J is TRBJ1-6 and V is TRBV7-2; D is undetermined. Germline V gives CDR1 SGHTA, CDR2 FQGNSA. This CDR3 has 13 amino acids. Trimming took off 6 bases at V and 8 bases at J, with 11 bases between the two ends. CDR3: CASRDLRDSPLHF. The CDR3 DNA is TGTGCCAGCAGGGACCTTAGGGATTCACCCCTCCACTTT.

The chain carries TRBV28 and TRBJ2-1; D may be TRBD2 (6 bases). V was trimmed by 6 bases and J by 7 bases, leaving 19 bases between them. The CDR3 has 15 residues. Germline CDR1 MDHEN, CDR2 SYDVKM. CDR3 nucleotide sequence: TGTGCCAGCAGGGGGGGAGCAGACCAAGGGAATGAGCAGTTCTTC. Encoded protein: CASRGGADQGNEQFF.

This chain links TRBV14 with TRBJ1-1; no reliable D call. CDR3 length: 13 amino acids. V lost 4 bases and J 0 bases, leaving 6 bases between the germline ends. CDR1 is SGHDN, CDR2 FVKESK, per germline. The CDR3 is CASSPHLNTEAFF. For the CDR3, the DNA is TGTGCCAGCAGCCCACACCTGAACACTGAAGCTTTCTTT.

The genes are TRBV6-4 and TRBJ2-1, with D possibly matching TRBD2 (6 bases). Trimming pared 6 bases from V and 7 bases from J, leaving 13 bases between. CDR1 and CDR2 (germline): MRHNA, SNTAGT. The length of the CDR3 is 13 residues. The CDR3 DNA reads TGTGCCAGCAGGGGCGGGGAAGGAAATGAGCAGTTCTTC. Translation: CASRGGEGNEQFF.

This sequence joins TRBV12-5 and TRBJ2-7, with a possible D match to TRBD1 (6 bases). V was pared by 7 bases and J by 0 bases, with 13 bases between. The CDR3 is 14 amino acids. Germline CDR1 reads LGHNT; CDR2 reads FRNRAP. The DNA of the CDR3 is TGTGCTAGTGCCGGGACACCCAGCTCCTACGAGCAGTACTTC. It yields the protein CASAGTPSSYEQYF.

This chain joins TRBV30 and TRBJ1-6; tentative D call: TRBD1 (5 bases). The germline V gene has CDR1 GTSNPN and CDR2 SVGIG (reference sequence). CDR3 length: 15 amino acids. The ends were cut back, 2 bases at V and 9 bases at J, with 17 bases in the middle. In DNA form, the CDR3 reads TGTGCCTGGAGTCGCGCCGGACCGGGGGGTTCACCCCTCCACTTT. Residues: CAWSRAGPGGSPLHF.

This rearrangement joins TRBV18 to TRBJ2-5; D possibly corresponds to TRBD2 (5 bases). CDR1 and CDR2 from the germline V gene are KGHSH and LQKENI. This CDR3 has 14 residues. Trimming stripped 3 bases from V and 5 bases from J, with 13 bases between. This CDR3 reads CASSPMGVQETQYF. The CDR3 region has the DNA TGTGCCAGCTCACCGATGGGAGTCCAGGAGACCCAGTACTTC.

V and J are TRBV5-1 and TRBJ1-2, with TRBD1 matching over 7 bases. The CDR3 loop spans 13 amino acids. Looked up from germline, CDR1 is SGHRS and CDR2 is YFSETQ. V was pared by 4 bases and J by 8 bases, with 8 bases of the junction left unmatched. CDR3 region: CASSPTGSRGYTF. The DNA of the CDR3 is TGCGCCAGCAGCCCGACAGGGTCGAGAGGCTACACCTTC.

CDR3 sequence: CASSESKGLGEKLFF. The CDR3 nucleotides read TGTGCCAGCAGTGAATCGAAGGGACTGGGTGAAAAACTGTTTTTT. The chain combines TRBV25-1 with TRBJ1-4; a possible D gene is TRBD1 (5 bases). Trimming left V 1 base short and J 7 bases short, with 13 bases between. Germline assignment: CDR1 MGHDK and CDR2 SYGVNS. CDR3 length equals 15 residues.

The V and J genes are TRBV28 and TRBJ1-2; D might be TRBD1 (6 bases). The CDR3 sequence is 14 residues long. Trimming took 1 base from V and 6 from J, leaving 12 bases between them. The V gene's germline CDR1 is MDHEN and CDR2 SYDVKM. CDR3 bases: TGTGCCAGCAGTTTATTACTGGGGGCGGATGGCTACACCTTC. Protein: CASSLLLGADGYTF.

This chain connects TRBV30 to TRBJ1-3, with D possibly matching TRBD1 (5 bases). CDR3 size: 17 residues. The germline V and J ends were trimmed by 2 bases and 0 bases, with 17 bases remaining between them. Germline lookup yields CDR1 GTSNPN and CDR2 SVGIG (reference sequence). DNA for the CDR3: TGTGCCTGGAGTATGTGGGGGAGGGGTGTCTCTGGAAACACCATATATTTT. It yields the protein CAWSMWGRGVSGNTIYF.

The rearrangement links TRBV6-6 to TRBJ2-5; 7 nucleotides agree with TRBD1. After removal of 5 bases from V and 4 bases from J, the junction contained 7 bases not matched to a gene. The CDR3 loop spans 14 amino acids. Germline V gives CDR1 MNHNY, CDR2 SVGAGI (reference sequence). The CDR3 DNA reads TGTGCCAGCAGTACGGGACAGCCGGGAGAGACCCAGTACTTC. Residues: CASSTGQPGETQYF.

The V call is TRBV7-2, the J call TRBJ1-2; D may be TRBD1 (6 bases). The germline V gene has CDR1 SGHTA and CDR2 FQGNSA. V lost 0 bases, J lost 4 bases, and 27 bases lay in between. This CDR3 region has 20 residues. The CDR3 sequence: CASSLAKSIQGRQSLYGYTF. CDR3 coding DNA: TGTGCCAGCAGCTTAGCAAAATCCATACAGGGTCGCCAGTCTCTCTATGGCTACACCTTC.

The chain uses TRBV4-3 and TRBJ1-3; D not resolved. CDR1 is LGHNA and CDR2 is YSLEER in the germline V gene. The CDR3 contains 17 residues. Trimming removed 4 bases at V and 4 bases at J, with 20 bases between. The CDR3 loop reads CASSLQYSVTGGNTIYF. CDR3 coding DNA: TGCGCCAGCAGCCTACAATATTCCGTTACGGGGGGAAACACCATATATTTT.

This sequence joins TRBV5-1 and TRBJ1-4; D is unresolved. This CDR3 comprises 14 residues. The germline gives CDR1 SGHRS, CDR2 YFSETQ. V was pared by 0 bases and J by 5 bases, with 8 bases between. This CDR3 is CASSLGLLNEKLFF. CDR3 DNA sequence: TGCGCCAGCAGCTTGGGGCTTTTGAATGAAAAACTGTTTTTT.

The chain links TRBV15 to TRBJ2-2; no clear D. Trimming took 5 bases from V and 4 from J, leaving 11 bases between them. This CDR3 has 14 amino acids. Germline V lookup: CDR1 LNHNV, CDR2 YYDKDF (reference sequence). CDR3 nucleotide sequence: TGTGCCACCAGCGGCGATTTTGGCACCGGGGAGCTGTTTTTT. The encoded protein is CATSGDFGTGELFF.

CDR3 loop: CASSEVPVDYEQYF. The DNA for the CDR3 is TGTGCCAGCAGTGAAGTTCCAGTAGACTACGAGCAGTACTTC. J is TRBJ2-7 and V is TRBV6-1; no firm D call. Trimming shortened V by 1 base and J by 3 bases, and 10 bases separated the two germline ends. The CDR3 is made up of 14 amino acids. Germline loops: CDR1 MNHNS, CDR2 SASEGT.

The chain links TRBV7-8 to TRBJ1-4; D ambiguous. CDR1 is SGHVS, CDR2 FQNEAQ, per germline. The CDR3 is made up of 14 amino acids. The germline V and J ends were trimmed by 5 bases and 6 bases, with 13 bases remaining between them. CDR3 region: CASSPAIPYEKLFF. The CDR3 nucleotides read TGTGCCAGCAGCCCGGCCATACCCTATGAAAAACTGTTTTTT.

The chain recombines TRBV27 with TRBJ2-3; 8 bases map to TRBD2. CDR1 is MNHEY, CDR2 SMNVEV, per germline (reference sequence). V lost 4 bases, J lost 3 bases, and 9 bases stayed unmatched. This CDR3 region has 16 residues. DNA of the CDR3: TGTGCCAGCAGTTCACCGGGGGGGCTAAGGACAGATACGCAGTATTTT. Amino acid sequence: CASSSPGGLRTDTQYF.

V gene TRBV5-1 combines with J gene TRBJ2-7; tentative D call: TRBD1 (5 bases). Per germline, CDR1 SGHRS and CDR2 YFSETQ. V gave up 0 bases and J gave up 6 bases, with 13 bases separating them. The CDR3 contains 14 residues. DNA of the CDR3: TGCGCCAGCAGCTTGGATGGGGCCGGACGCGAGCAGTACTTC. This codes for CASSLDGAGREQYF.

V and J are TRBV5-1 and TRBJ1-1, with D possibly being TRBD1 (6 bases). Germline CDR1 SGHRS, CDR2 YFSETQ. The CDR3 runs to 14 residues. V lost 4 bases to trimming and J lost 11 bases, with 21 bases between them. Written as DNA, the CDR3 is TGCGCCAGCAGCCCGCAGCAGGGGAGTAGAGCCGCTTTCTTT. It specifies CASSPQQGSRAAFF.

CDR3 DNA: TGTGCCAGCAGCCCATCCAGGGATTCACCCCTCCACTTT. Its translation is CASSPSRDSPLHF. The chain couples TRBV6-6 to TRBJ1-6, with a weak D call TRBD1 (5 bases). The ends were cut back, 6 bases at V and 8 bases at J, with 11 bases in the middle. CDR3 size: 13 residues. CDR1 and CDR2 (germline): MNHNY, SVGAGI (reference sequence).

This clone was seen a single time. This chain connects TRBV5-1 to TRBJ1-6; D is uncertain. This CDR3 has 16 residues. The V and J ends lost 1 base and 7 bases respectively, with 15 bases between them. Germline loops: CDR1 SGHRS, CDR2 YFSETQ. The CDR3 protein is CASSLTPGRNNSPLHF. The CDR3 DNA sequence: TGCGCCAGCAGCTTGACGCCTGGGCGGAACAATTCACCCCTCCACTTT.

The chain is built from TRBV19 and TRBJ1-5; unclear D gene. Germline CDR1 and CDR2: LNHDA and SQIVND (reference sequence). Trimming left V 6 bases short and J 4 bases short, with 19 bases between. The CDR3 consists of 16 residues. The CDR3 spells CASSTPGTDINQPQHF. CDR3 nucleotides: TGTGCCAGTAGCACACCCGGTACTGATATTAATCAGCCCCAGCATTTT.

In its sample, this clone was seen once. The J gene is TRBJ1-1, the V gene TRBV4-1; D may be TRBD1 (6 bases). Per germline, CDR1 MGHRA and CDR2 YSYEKL. V was clipped by 1 base and J by 1 base, with 16 bases between them. CDR3 size: 17 residues. CDR3 coding DNA: TGCGCCAGCAGCCAAGCCCTCGGGGGCAGCCAGAACACTGAAGCTTTCTTT. Translated, it gives CASSQALGGSQNTEAFF.

The chain recombines TRBV10-3 with TRBJ1-1; no firm D call. Looked up from germline, CDR1 is ENHRY and CDR2 is SYGVKD. CDR3 length: 15 residues. V lost 4 bases to trimming and J lost 2 bases, with 14 bases between them. CDR3 in amino acids: CAISVGGPPNTEAFF. The CDR3 DNA reads TGTGCCATCAGTGTTGGAGGCCCCCCTAACACTGAAGCTTTCTTT.

This clone came up a few times. The V and J genes are TRBV4-1 and TRBJ2-7; TRBD1 matches 10 bases. CDR3 length: 15 residues. Per germline, CDR1 MGHRA and CDR2 YSYEKL. V lost 5 bases to trimming and J lost 5 bases; unmatched junction nucleotides: 9. The CDR3 DNA is TGCGCCAGCAGCGGCCGGGACAGGGGCGTGAACGAGCAGTACTTC. Encoded protein: CASSGRDRGVNEQYF.